One and the same sample provided the 10 T cell receptor beta chains below, sequenced in a study of siplizumab effects on memory and regulatory T cells. Method: immunoSEQ multiplex PCR; TCRdb's copy keeps in-frame clones and lacks some. Of some 110,000 clones in the sample, more than 85% were seen once. Sequenced input: CD4+ T cells sorted from blood. The receptors stem from a human donor in good health.

The rearrangement joins TRBV5-1 to TRBJ2-5; 7 nucleotides agree with TRBD1. In germline, CDR1 is SGHRS, CDR2 YFSETQ. The ends lost 4 bases at V and 1 base at J; junction bases unmatched: 10. The length of the CDR3 is 16 residues. The CDR3 spells CASSLLTGFGQETQYF. The CDR3 DNA is TGCGCCAGCAGCCTCCTGACAGGGTTTGGCCAAGAGACCCAGTACTTC. The full variable domain, completed using reference TRBV5-1 and TRBJ2-5, is KAGVTQTPRYLIKTRGQQVTLSCSPISGHRSVSWYQQTPGQGLQFLFEYFSETQRNKGNFPGRFSGRQFSNSRSEMNVSTLELGDSALYLCASSLLTGFGQETQYFGPGTRLLVL.

The CDR3 is CASSLERTVNYGYTF. CDR3 nucleotide sequence: TGTGCCAGCAGCTTGGAGAGGACGGTAAACTATGGCTACACCTTC. The chain joins TRBV7-8 to TRBJ1-2; D is ambiguous. The CDR3 is made up of 15 amino acids. V lost 3 bases, J lost 2 bases, and 13 bases lay in between. Germline V gene sequence: CDR1 SGHVS, CDR2 FQNEAQ.

The chain combines TRBV11-3 with TRBJ2-7; D assignment may be TRBD1 or TRBD2 (6 bases each). The length of the CDR3 is 11 residues. From germline, CDR1 is SGHNT and CDR2 YENEEA. Trimming took off 3 bases at V and 8 bases at J, with 8 bases between the two ends. The CDR3 nucleotides are TGTGCCAGCAGCTTCCGGGGGCAGCAGTACTTC. It encodes CASSFRGQQYF.

The V call is TRBV6-5, the J call TRBJ2-5; D call uncertain. From germline, CDR1 is MNHEY and CDR2 SVGAGI. The CDR3 loop spans 13 amino acids. V gave up 6 bases and J gave up 5 bases, with 13 bases separating them. The CDR3 sequence is CASSLSQSETQYF. As DNA, the CDR3 is TGTGCCAGCAGCCTTAGCCAGTCCGAGACCCAGTACTTC.

This chain joins TRBV9 and TRBJ2-4; 7 bases are a match to TRBD1. The CDR3 contains 16 residues. The V segment lost 8 bases and the J segment 0 bases; nucleotides outside the gene matches: 11. Germline CDR1 reads SGDLS; CDR2 reads YYNGEE. The CDR3 sequence: CARAGTDLLAKNIQYF. Written as DNA, the CDR3 is TGTGCCAGGGCCGGGACAGACCTTCTAGCCAAAAACATTCAGTACTTC.

The V gene is TRBV25-1, the J gene TRBJ1-4, with D unresolved. The CDR3 covers 15 residues. V was shortened by 3 bases and J by 6 bases, with 14 bases between the two germline ends. CDR1 and CDR2 from the germline V gene are MGHDK and SYGVNS. CDR3: CASSEYSGFHEKLFF. CDR3 DNA: TGTGCCAGCAGTGAGTACAGCGGTTTTCATGAAAAACTGTTTTTT. Full variable domain (remainder filled in from reference TRBV25-1 and TRBJ1-4): EADIYQTPRYLVIGTGKKITLECSQTMGHDKMYWYQQDPGMELHLIHYSYGVNSTEKGDLSSESTVSRIRTEHFPLTLESARPSHTSQYLCASSEYSGFHEKLFFGSGTQLSVL.

The chain is built from TRBV7-8 and TRBJ1-4, with D hard to call. V lost 5 bases, J lost 5 bases, and 15 bases lay in between. Germline-derived CDR1 and CDR2 are SGHVS and FQNEAQ. CDR3 length: 15 residues. The CDR3, as DNA: TGTGCCAGCAGCAACAAAGGGATGGGAAATGAAAAACTGTTTTTT. This translates into CASSNKGMGNEKLFF.

V is TRBV5-1 and J is TRBJ2-1, with TRBD1 identical over 7 bases. This CDR3 is built from 16 residues. Germline values: CDR1 SGHRS, CDR2 YFSETQ. Losses at the gene ends were 3 bases for V and 7 bases for J; bases not matched to a gene: 13. The CDR3 here is CASSSPTGLVRNEQFF. The CDR3 nucleotides read TGCGCCAGCAGCTCCCCGACAGGGTTGGTTAGAAATGAGCAGTTCTTC.

The chain uses TRBV7-3 and TRBJ2-2; the D gene is possibly TRBD2 (6 bases). CDR1 and CDR2 from the germline V gene are SGHTA and FQGTGA. Trimming pared 2 bases from V and 6 bases from J, leaving 13 bases between. The CDR3 is 15 residues long. This chain's CDR3 is CASSLGGSLPGELFF. CDR3 sequence (DNA): TGTGCCAGCAGCTTAGGGGGGAGTCTCCCCGGGGAGCTGTTTTTT.

The rearrangement uses TRBV7-8 and TRBJ2-3; 10 bases line up with TRBD1. The CDR3 loop spans 21 amino acids. The germline V gene encodes CDR1 SGHVS and CDR2 FQNEAQ. Germline trimming cut 0 bases from V and 1 base from J; bases unmatched to any gene: 16. The CDR3 DNA reads TGTGCCAGCAGCTTAGCTTATTGGATTTTGGGACAGGGGACTCGCACAGATACGCAGTATTTT. This gives the protein CASSLAYWILGQGTRTDTQYF. Variable domain in full (rest from reference TRBV7-8 and TRBJ2-3): GAGVSQSPRYKVAKRGQDVALRCDPISGHVSLFWYQQALGQGPEFLTYFQNEAQLDKSGLPSDRFFAERPEGSVSTLKIQRTQQEDSAVYLCASSLAYWILGQGTRTDTQYFGPGTRLTVL.